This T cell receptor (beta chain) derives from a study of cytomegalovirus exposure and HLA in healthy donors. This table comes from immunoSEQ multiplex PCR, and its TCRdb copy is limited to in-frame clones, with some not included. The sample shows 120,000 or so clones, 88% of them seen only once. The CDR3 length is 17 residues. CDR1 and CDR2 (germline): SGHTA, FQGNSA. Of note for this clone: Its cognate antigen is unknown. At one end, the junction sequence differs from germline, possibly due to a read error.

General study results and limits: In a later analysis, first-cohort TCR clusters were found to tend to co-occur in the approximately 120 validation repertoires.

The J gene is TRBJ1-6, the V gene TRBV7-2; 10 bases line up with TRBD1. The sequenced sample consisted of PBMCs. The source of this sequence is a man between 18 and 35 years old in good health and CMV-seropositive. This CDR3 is CASSSRMTGGDKSPLHF. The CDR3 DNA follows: TGTGCCAGCAGCTCTAGAATGACAGGGGGCGATAAGTCACCCCTCCACTTT.